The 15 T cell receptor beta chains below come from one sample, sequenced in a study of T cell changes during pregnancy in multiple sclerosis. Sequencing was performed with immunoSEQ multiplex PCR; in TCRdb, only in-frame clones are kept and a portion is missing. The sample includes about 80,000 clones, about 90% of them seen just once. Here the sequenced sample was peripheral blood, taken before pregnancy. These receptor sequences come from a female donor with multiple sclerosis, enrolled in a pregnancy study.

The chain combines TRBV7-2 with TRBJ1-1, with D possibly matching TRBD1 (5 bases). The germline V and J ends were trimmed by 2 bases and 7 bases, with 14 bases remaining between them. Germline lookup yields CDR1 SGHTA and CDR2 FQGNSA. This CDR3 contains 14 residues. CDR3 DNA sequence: TGTGCCAGCAGCTTACGGTTACAGGTTAATGAAGCTTTCTTT. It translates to CASSLRLQVNEAFF.

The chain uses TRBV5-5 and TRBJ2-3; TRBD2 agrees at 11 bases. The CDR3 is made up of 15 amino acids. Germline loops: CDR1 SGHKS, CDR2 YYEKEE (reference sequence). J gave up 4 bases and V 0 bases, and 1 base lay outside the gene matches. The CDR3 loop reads CASSLVSGGADTQYF. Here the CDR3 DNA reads TGTGCCAGCAGCTTGGTTAGCGGGGGGGCAGATACGCAGTATTTT.

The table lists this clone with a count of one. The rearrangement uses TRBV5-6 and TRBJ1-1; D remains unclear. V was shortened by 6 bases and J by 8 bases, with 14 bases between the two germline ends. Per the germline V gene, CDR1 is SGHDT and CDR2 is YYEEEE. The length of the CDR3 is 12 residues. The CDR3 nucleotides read TGTGCCAGCACAGGCCCAGGTCAGGAAGCTTTCTTT. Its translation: CASTGPGQEAFF.

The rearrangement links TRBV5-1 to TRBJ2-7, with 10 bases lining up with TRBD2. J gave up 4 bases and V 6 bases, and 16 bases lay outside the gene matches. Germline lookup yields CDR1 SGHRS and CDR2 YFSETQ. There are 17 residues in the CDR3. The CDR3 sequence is CASNPVVASGGSYEQYF. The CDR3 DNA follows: TGCGCCAGCAACCCCGTGGTGGCTAGCGGGGGTTCTTACGAGCAGTACTTC.

The CDR3 DNA reads TGTGCCAGCAGCTTAGATTGGGTGCGGGGAAACACCATATATTTT. This gives the protein CASSLDWVRGNTIYF. The chain uses TRBV7-2 and TRBJ1-3; D is unresolved. The CDR3 is 15 amino acids. The V gene lost 1 base and the J gene lost 4 bases, with 11 bases spanning the gap. CDR1 and CDR2 from the germline V gene are SGHTA and FQGNSA.

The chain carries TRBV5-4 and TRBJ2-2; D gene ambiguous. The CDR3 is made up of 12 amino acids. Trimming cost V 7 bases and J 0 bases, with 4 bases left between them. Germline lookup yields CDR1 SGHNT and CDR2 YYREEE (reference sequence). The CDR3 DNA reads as TGTGCCAGCGTCGCGAACACCGGGGAGCTGTTTTTT. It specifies CASVANTGELFF.

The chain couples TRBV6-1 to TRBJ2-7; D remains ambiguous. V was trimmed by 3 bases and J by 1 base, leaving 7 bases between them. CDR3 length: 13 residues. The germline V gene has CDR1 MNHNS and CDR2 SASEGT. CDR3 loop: CASSDVRSYEQYF. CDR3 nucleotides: TGTGCCAGCAGTGACGTCCGGTCCTACGAGCAGTACTTC.

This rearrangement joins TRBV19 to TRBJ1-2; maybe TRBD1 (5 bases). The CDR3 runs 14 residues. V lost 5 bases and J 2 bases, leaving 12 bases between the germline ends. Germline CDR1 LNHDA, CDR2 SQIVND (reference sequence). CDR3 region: CASSLTAINYGYTF. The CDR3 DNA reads TGTGCCAGTAGTTTGACAGCCATCAACTATGGCTACACCTTC.

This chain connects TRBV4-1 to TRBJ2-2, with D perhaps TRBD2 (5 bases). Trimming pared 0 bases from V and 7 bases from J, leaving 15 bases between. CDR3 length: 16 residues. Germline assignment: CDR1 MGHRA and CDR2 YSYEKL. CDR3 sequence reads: CASSQEGTSFGGELFF. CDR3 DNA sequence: TGCGCCAGCAGCCAAGAGGGCACTAGTTTTGGCGGGGAGCTGTTTTTT.

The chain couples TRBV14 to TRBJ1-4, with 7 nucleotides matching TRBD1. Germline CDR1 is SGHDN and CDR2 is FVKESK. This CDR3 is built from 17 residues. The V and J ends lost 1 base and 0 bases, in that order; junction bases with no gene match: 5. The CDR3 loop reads CASSQGDRPATNEKLFF. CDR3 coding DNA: TGTGCCAGCAGCCAAGGGGACAGACCTGCAACTAATGAAAAACTGTTTTTT.

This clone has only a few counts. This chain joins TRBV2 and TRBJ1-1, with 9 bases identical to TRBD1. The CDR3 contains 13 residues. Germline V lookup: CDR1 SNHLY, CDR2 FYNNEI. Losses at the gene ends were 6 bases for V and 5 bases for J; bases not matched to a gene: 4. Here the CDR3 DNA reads TGTGCCAGCAGGGACAGGGGTGTAACTGAAGCTTTCTTT. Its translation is CASRDRGVTEAFF.

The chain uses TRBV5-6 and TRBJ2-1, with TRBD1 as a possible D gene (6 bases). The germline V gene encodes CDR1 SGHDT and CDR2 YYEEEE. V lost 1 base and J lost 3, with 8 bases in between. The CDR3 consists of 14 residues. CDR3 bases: TGTGCCAGCAGCTTGAGGACAGACTACAATGAGCAGTTCTTC. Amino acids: CASSLRTDYNEQFF.

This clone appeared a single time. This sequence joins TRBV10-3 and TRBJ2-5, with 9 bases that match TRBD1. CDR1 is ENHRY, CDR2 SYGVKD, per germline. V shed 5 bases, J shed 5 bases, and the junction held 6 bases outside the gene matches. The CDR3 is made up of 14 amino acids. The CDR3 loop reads CAISQGQGRETQYF. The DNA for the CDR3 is TGTGCCATCAGTCAGGGACAGGGTCGGGAGACCCAGTACTTC.

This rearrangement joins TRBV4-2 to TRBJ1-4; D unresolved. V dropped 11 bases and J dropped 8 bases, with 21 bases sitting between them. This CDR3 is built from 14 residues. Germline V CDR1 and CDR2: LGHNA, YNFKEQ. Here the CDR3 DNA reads TGTGCCGCTGAAGGGAAAGGGAGAGGCGAAAAACTGTTTTTT. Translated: CAAEGKGRGEKLFF.

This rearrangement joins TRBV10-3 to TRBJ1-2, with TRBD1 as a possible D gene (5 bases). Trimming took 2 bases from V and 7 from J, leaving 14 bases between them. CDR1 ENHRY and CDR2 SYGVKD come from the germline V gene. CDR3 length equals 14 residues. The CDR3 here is CAISETKGLGGYTF. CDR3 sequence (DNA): TGTGCCATCAGTGAGACGAAGGGGCTCGGTGGCTACACCTTC.